These T cell receptor beta chains were read from a single sample in a study of Graves' ophthalmopathy and Graves' hyperthyroidism. TCRdb itself ran the multiplex PCR reads through MiXCR, one entry per CDR3 protein. Of roughly 410,000 distinct CDR3 sequences in the sample, 15% to 19% were seen once. Sequencing was done on a sample of peripheral blood. Source of these receptors: a young woman with stable Graves' hyperthyroidism. Both conserved end residues are part of each CDR3. A D gene is named only where the DNA matches it firmly. Size tells how often a clone was seen (once, few, many) or the class of an expanded clone, and some rows leave it out.

j_call clone_size v_call d_call cdr3_aa cdr3_nt
TRBJ1-5 many TRBV19 . CASSRQTGQPQHF TGTGCCAGTAGTCGACAGACCGGTCAGCCCCAGCATTTT
TRBJ1-2 many TRBV15 . CATSRDVDGNYGYTF TGTGCCACCAGCAGAGATGTCGACGGAAACTATGGCTACACCTTC
TRBJ2-4 . TRBV7-2 . CASRVGLGLQNIQYF TGTGCCAGCAGAGTGGGCCTAGGGTTACAAAACATTCAGTACTTC
TRBJ1-1 . TRBV2 TRBD1 CASRGGRGRGTEAFF TGTGCCAGCAGAGGTGGCAGGGGGCGCGGTACTGAGGCTTTCTTT
TRBJ2-7 many TRBV6-5 . CASSLVETYEQYF TGTGCCAGCAGTTTAGTTGAGACCTACGAGCAGTACTTC
TRBJ2-2 . TRBV6-2/TRBV6-3 . CASSYGGATGELFF TGTGCCAGCAGTTACGGGGGGGCCACCGGGGAGCTGTTTTTT
TRBJ1-6 many TRBV12-3/TRBV12-4 . CASSLEGSYNSPLHF TGTGCCAGCAGTTTGGAGGGGTCCTATAATTCACCCCTCCACTTT
TRBJ2-7 many TRBV18 . CASKFDWDKSYEQYF TGTGCCAGCAAGTTCGATTGGGATAAGTCCTACGAGCAGTACTTC
TRBJ2-7 . TRBV11-1 . CASSGSGFPENYEQYF TGTGCCAGCAGCGGCTCCGGGTTCCCAGAGAACTACGAGCAGTACTTC
TRBJ1-2 many TRBV4-1 . CASSRRQTDYGYTF TGCGCCAGCAGCCGGAGACAAACCGACTATGGCTACACCTTC
TRBJ1-5 many TRBV28 TRBD1 CASSPPGQGGKPQHF TGTGCCAGCAGTCCACCGGGACAGGGAGGAAAGCCCCAGCATTTT
TRBJ1-1 many TRBV5-1 . CASSFTDMNTEAFF TGCGCCAGCAGCTTCACAGACATGAACACTGAAGCTTTCTTT
TRBJ1-2 many TRBV6-1 TRBD1 CASSSTGPDRGYTF TGTGCCAGCAGCTCGACAGGGCCTGATCGTGGCTACACCTTC
TRBJ2-7 many TRBV9 . CASSVQTGGSEQYF TGTGCCAGCAGCGTCCAAACTGGGGGCAGCGAGCAGTACTTC
TRBJ2-5 . TRBV4-2 TRBD2 CASSQNGGAAQTQYF TGTGCCAGCAGCCAGAACGGGGGGGCTGCACAGACCCAGTACTTC
TRBJ2-2 many TRBV11-2 . CASSLDDSPGELFF TGTGCCAGCAGCTTAGACGACAGTCCCGGGGAGCTGTTTTTT
TRBJ2-5 few TRBV20-1 TRBD2 CSARDLAGVNQETQYF TGCAGTGCTAGAGACCTAGCGGGGGTTAACCAAGAGACCCAGTACTTC
TRBJ2-5 . TRBV7-2 . CASSLGAYQETQYF TGTGCCAGCAGCTTAGGTGCTTATCAAGAGACCCAGTACTTC
TRBJ1-1 few TRBV20-1 . CSARADGELNTEAFF TGCAGTGCTAGAGCCGACGGAGAGTTGAACACTGAAGCTTTCTTT
TRBJ2-5 . TRBV7-9 TRBD1 CASSSDRGQETRYF TGTGCCAGCAGTTCCGACAGGGGGCAAGAGACCCGGTACTTC
TRBJ1-5 many TRBV12-3/TRBV12-4 TRBD1 CASSQDRGLYSNQPQHF TGTGCCAGCAGCCAGGACAGGGGGCTTTATAGCAATCAGCCCCAGCATTTT
TRBJ2-5 many TRBV2 . CASSEVSPMPQETQYF TGTGCCAGCAGTGAAGTTAGCCCCATGCCCCAAGAGACCCAGTACTTC
TRBJ2-5 . TRBV19 . CASSIDPREAEEETQYF TGTGCCAGTAGTATAGACCCACGGGAAGCCGAAGAGGAGACCCAGTACTTC
TRBJ2-5 many TRBV25-1 . CASSTTGSGTQYF TGTGCCAGCAGTACCACAGGATCCGGGACCCAGTACTTC
TRBJ2-2 few TRBV12-3/TRBV12-4 TRBD2 CASSFLIPRGGNTGELFF TGTGCCAGCAGTTTTCTAATCCCCCGGGGGGGAAACACCGGGGAGCTGTTTTTT